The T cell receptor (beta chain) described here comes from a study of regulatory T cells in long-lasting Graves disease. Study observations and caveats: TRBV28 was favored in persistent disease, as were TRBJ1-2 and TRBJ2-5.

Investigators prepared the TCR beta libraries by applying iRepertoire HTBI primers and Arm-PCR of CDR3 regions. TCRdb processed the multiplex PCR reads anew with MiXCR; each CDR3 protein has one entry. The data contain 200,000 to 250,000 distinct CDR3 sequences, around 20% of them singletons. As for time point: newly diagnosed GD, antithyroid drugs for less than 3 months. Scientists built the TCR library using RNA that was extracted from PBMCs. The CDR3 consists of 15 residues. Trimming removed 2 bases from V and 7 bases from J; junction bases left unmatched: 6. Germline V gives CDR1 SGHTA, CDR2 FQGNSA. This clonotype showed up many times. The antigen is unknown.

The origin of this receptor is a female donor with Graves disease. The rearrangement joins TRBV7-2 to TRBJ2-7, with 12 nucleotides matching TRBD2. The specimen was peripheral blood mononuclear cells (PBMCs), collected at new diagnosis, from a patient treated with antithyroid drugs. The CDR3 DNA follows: TGTGCCAGCAGCTTATCACTAGCGGGAGGCGGGGAGCAGTACTTC. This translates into CASSLSLAGGGEQYF.